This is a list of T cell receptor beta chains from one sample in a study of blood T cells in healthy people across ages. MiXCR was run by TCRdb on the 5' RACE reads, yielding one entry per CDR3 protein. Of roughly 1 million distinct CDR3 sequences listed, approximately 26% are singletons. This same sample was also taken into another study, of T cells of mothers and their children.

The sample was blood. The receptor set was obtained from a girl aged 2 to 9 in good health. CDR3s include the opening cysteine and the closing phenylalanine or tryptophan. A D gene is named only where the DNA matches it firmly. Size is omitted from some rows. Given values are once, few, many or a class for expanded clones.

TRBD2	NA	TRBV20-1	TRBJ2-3	TGCAGTGCTCAGTCGACTAGCGGGGGACCCACAGATACGCAGTATTTT	CSAQSTSGGPTDTQYF
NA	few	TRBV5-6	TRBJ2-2	TGTGCCAGCAGCTTCGTCACCGGGGAGCTGTTTTTT	CASSFVTGELFF
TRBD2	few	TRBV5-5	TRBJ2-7	TGTGCCAGCAGCTTAAACCAACTAGCGGGAGACTACGAGCAGTACTTC	CASSLNQLAGDYEQYF
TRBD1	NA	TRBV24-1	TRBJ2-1	TGTGCCACCAGTGATTTTCCCCGGGACAGGGGTCTCAATGAGCAGTTCTTC	CATSDFPRDRGLNEQFF
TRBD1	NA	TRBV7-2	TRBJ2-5	TGTGCCAGCAGCTCACAGGGGGCATCACCGCAGTACTTC	CASSSQGASPQYF
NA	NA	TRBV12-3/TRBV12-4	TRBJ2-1	TGTGCCAGCTCCTCAGCGGGATCAGGGGACGAGGATGAGCAGTTCTTC	CASSSAGSGDEDEQFF
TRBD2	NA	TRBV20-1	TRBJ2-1	TGCAGTGCTATCTCCCGACTAGCGGGGGGACTACTCTCCTACAATGAGCAGTTCTTC	CSAISRLAGGLLSYNEQFF
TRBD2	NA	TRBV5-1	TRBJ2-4	TGCGCCAGCAGCCTGGGGACTAGCGAAAACATTCAGTACTTC	CASSLGTSENIQYF
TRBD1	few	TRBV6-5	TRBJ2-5	TGTGCCAGCAGTTACTTGTCGGGACAGGGTTTTTTTATGAAGTTCTTC	CASSYLSGQGFFMKFF
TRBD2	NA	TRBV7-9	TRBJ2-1	TGTGCCAGCAGCTTTAGCGGGGGGAACAATGAGCAGTTCTTC	CASSFSGGNNEQFF
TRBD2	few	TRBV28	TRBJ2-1	TGTGCCATCTCCGAGGCGGGAGAGGACTTCAATGAGCAGTTCTTC	CAISEAGEDFNEQFF
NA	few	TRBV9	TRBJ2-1	TGTGCCAGCAGCGAGGGTCCCATGGGGGATGGGGAGCAGTTCTTC	CASSEGPMGDGEQFF
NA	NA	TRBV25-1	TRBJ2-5	TGTGCCAGCAGTTCCGATTATACACAAGAGACCCAGTACTTC	CASSSDYTQETQYF
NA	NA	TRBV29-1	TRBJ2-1	TGCAGCGGGTCTCCGAGCTCCTACAATGAGCAGTTCTTC	CSGSPSSYNEQFF
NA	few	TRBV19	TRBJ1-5	TGTGCCAGTAATCTACCGAATCAGCCCCAGCATTTT	CASNLPNQPQHF
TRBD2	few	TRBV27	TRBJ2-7	TGTGCCAGCAGTTCCTTTGGGACTAGCGGGGTCTACGAGCAGTACTTC	CASSSFGTSGVYEQYF
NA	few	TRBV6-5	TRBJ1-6	TGTGCCAGCAGAACGGGCCTTAGTAATTCACCCCTCCACTTT	CASRTGLSNSPLHF
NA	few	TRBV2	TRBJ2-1	TGTGCCAGCGGGCTACAAATATACAATGAGCAGTTCTTC	CASGLQIYNEQFF
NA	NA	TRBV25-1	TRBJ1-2	TGTGCCAGCAGTGGGTTGGTGGGGGCAGAGACCTTC	CASSGLVGAETF
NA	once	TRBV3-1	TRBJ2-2	TGTGCCAGCAGCACCCACCTCCGGGGGAACACCGGGGAGCTGTTTTTT	CASSTHLRGNTGELFF
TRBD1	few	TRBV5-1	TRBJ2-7	TGCGCCAGCAGCTTGTTTCAGGGGGCAGGCTACGAGCAGTACTTC	CASSLFQGAGYEQYF
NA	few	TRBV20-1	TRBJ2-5	TGCAGTGCAATCTATATTAGCGGACAAGAGACCCAGTACTTC	CSAIYISGQETQYF
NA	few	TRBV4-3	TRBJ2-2	TGCGCCAGCAGCCGCTACCTATCCACCGGGGAGCTGTTTTTT	CASSRYLSTGELFF
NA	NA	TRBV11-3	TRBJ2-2	TGTGCCAGCAGCTCCCGGAGTGCCACCGGGGAGCTGTTTTTT	CASSSRSATGELFF
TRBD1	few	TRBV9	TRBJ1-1	TGTGCCAGCAGCGTAAGGGGGCGAACCGAAGCTTTCTTT	CASSVRGRTEAFF
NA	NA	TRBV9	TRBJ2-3	TGTGCCAGCAGCGGGGAGAGTTCCACCTTGGGGACAGATACGCAGTATTTT	CASSGESSTLGTDTQYF
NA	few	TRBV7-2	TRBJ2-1	TGTGCCAGCAGCATCCCCTGGGCAAATGAGCAGTTCTTC	CASSIPWANEQFF
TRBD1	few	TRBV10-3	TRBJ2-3	TGTGCCATACGGGACAGGGTCGTCCCAGATACGCAGTATTTT	CAIRDRVVPDTQYF
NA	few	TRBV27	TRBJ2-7	TGTGCCAGCAGTTGGGGCTACGCCTACGAGCAGTACTTC	CASSWGYAYEQYF
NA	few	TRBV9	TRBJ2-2	TGTGCCAGCAGCGTAGAATGGGAAACCGGGGAGCTGTTTTTT	CASSVEWETGELFF
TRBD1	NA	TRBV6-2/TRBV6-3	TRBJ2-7	TGTGCCAGCAGTTACTCCCAAAGGACAGGGGGAGGGTACGAGCAGTACTTC	CASSYSQRTGGGYEQYF
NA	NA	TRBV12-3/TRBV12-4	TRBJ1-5	TGTGCCAGCGGATTAAGGGACATCAGCAATCAGCCCCAGCATTTT	CASGLRDISNQPQHF
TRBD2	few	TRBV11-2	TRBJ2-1	TGTGCCAGCAGCGGCACCCCCCTGGCGGGGGGGCTTTACAATGAGCAGTTCTTC	CASSGTPLAGGLYNEQFF
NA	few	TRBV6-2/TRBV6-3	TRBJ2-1	TGTGCCAGCAGTTATAGGAGATACAATGAGCAGTTCTTC	CASSYRRYNEQFF
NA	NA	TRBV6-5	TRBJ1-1	TGTGCCAGCAGTTACTCGTTAAGCCTTAACACTGAAGCTTTCTTT	CASSYSLSLNTEAFF
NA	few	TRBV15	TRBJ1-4	TGTGCCACCAGCAGAGATGCGGGGACTGGGAGGGAAAAACTGTTTTTT	CATSRDAGTGREKLFF
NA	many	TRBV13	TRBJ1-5	TGTGCCAGCAGTTCGGGGAGCAATCAGCCCCAGCATTTT	CASSSGSNQPQHF
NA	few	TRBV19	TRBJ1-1	TGTGCCAGTAACGATCCAGGGCTAAACACTGAAGCTTTCTTT	CASNDPGLNTEAFF
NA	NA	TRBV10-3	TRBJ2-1	TGTGCCATCAGTGAATACAATGAGCAGTTCTTC	CAISEYNEQFF
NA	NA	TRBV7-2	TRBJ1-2	TGTGCCAGCAGCCCCGACCTGGACTATGGCTACACCTTC	CASSPDLDYGYTF
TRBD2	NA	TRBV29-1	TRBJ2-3	TGCAGCGTTGGGCGGCTAGCGGAGATTCCAGATACGCAGTATTTT	CSVGRLAEIPDTQYF
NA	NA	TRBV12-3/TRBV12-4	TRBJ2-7	TGTGCCACCAACCGGGACATATCCTACGAGCAGTACTTC	CATNRDISYEQYF
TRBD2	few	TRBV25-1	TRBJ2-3	TGTGCCAGCAGTTCGGGCCTTCTAGCGGGGCCCACAGATACGCAGTATTTT	CASSSGLLAGPTDTQYF
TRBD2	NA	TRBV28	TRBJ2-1	TGTGCCAGCAGCCGAACCGGGACTAGTGGTGAGCAGTTCTTC	CASSRTGTSGEQFF
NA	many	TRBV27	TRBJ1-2	TGTGCCAGCAGTTTATCAGGGTCCTATGGCTACACCTTC	CASSLSGSYGYTF
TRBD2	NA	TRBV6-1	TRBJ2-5	TGTGCCAGCAGAAGAATAGGGACTAGCGGATTTTGGGGGGAGACCCAGTACTTC	CASRRIGTSGFWGETQYF
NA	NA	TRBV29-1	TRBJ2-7	TGCAGCGTTGTCAGGGGAAAAGACGAGCAGTACTTC	CSVVRGKDEQYF